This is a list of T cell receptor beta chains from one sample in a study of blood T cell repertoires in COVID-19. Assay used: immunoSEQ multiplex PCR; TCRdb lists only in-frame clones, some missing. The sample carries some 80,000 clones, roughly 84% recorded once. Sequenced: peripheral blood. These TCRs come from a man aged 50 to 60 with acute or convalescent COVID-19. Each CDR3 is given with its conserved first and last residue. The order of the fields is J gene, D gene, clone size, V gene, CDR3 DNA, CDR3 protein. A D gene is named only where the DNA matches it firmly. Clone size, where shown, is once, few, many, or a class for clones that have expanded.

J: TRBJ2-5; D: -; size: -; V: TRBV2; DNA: TGTGCCAGCAGTGAGGACAGGATGGGAGGAGAGACCCAGTACTTC; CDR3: CASSEDRMGGETQYF
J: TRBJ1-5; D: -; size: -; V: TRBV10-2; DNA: TGCGCCAGCAGTGACGATCGGGGGAATCAGCCCCAGCATTTT; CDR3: CASSDDRGNQPQHF
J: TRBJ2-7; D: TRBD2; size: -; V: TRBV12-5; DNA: TGTGCTAGTGGTCCTAGCGGGGGCAGAGAGCAGTACTTC; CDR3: CASGPSGGREQYF
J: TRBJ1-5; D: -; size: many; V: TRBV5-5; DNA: TGTGCCAGCAGCTTGCTCGGGTATAGCAATCAGCCCCAGCATTTT; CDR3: CASSLLGYSNQPQHF
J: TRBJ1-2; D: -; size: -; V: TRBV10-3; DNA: TGTGCCATCAGTGAGGACAGCTATGGCTACACCTTC; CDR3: CAISEDSYGYTF
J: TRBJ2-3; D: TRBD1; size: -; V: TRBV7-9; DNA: TGTGCCAGCAGCCTCCAGACAGGGGGCCTACAGTATTTT; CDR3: CASSLQTGGLQYF
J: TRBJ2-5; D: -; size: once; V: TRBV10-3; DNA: TGTGCCATCAGTGAGTCGAAACCGCTTGGAGCAGAGACCCAGTACTTC; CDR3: CAISESKPLGAETQYF
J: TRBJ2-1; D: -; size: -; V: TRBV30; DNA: TGTGCCTGGAGAGGAGGTAGTGGGAGTGGTGAGCAGTTCTTC; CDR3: CAWRGGSGSGEQFF
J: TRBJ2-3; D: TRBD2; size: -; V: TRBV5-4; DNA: TGTGCCAGCAGCCTTCTAGCGGGGGGGAGCACAGATACGCAGTATTTT; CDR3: CASSLLAGGSTDTQYF
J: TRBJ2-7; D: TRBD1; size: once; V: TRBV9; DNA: TGTGCCAGCAGCGCCACCGGGACAGCATCCTACGAGCAGTACTTC; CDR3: CASSATGTASYEQYF
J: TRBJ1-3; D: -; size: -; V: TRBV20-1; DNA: TGCAGTGCAACTAATGGAAACACCATATATTTT; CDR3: CSATNGNTIYF
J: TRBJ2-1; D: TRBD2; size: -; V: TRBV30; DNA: TGTGCCTGGAGGCTTCCGGGGGGGCATTCAGAAAAAAATGAGCAGTTCTTC; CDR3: CAWRLPGGHSEKNEQFF
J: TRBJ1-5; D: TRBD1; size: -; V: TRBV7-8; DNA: TGTGCCAGCAGCTCCGACCCCAGACAGGGTCTGAGGAGCAATCAGCCCCAGCATTTT; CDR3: CASSSDPRQGLRSNQPQHF
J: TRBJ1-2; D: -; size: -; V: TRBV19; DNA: TGTGCCAGTAGTATACAGATCCCTGCAAACTATGGCTACACCTTC; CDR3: CASSIQIPANYGYTF